This is a list of T cell receptor beta chains from one sample in a study of naive and memory T cell subsets. TCRdb redid the calling of the UMI-ligation and nested PCR reads with MiXCR, one entry per CDR3 protein. The sample shows under 150,000 distinct CDR3 sequences, approximately 20% of them seen only once. The sample taken for sequencing was naive CD8+ T cells from blood. Every receptor here comes from a human donor in good health. The CDR3 runs from the conserved cysteine through the conserved F or W. A D gene is named only where the DNA matches it firmly. Only some rows state a clone size, as once, few, many or a class for expanded clones.

>few|TRBJ1-5|NA|TRBV6-1|15
TGTGCCAGCAGTGAAGGGGGTCAGCCTAATCAGCCCCAGCATTTT
CASSEGGQPNQPQHF
>NA|TRBJ2-1|NA|TRBV15|14
TGTGCCACCAGCAGCCAGGGGGGGGGAAATGAGCAGTTCTTC
CATSSQGGGNEQFF
>few|TRBJ2-1|NA|TRBV28|14
TGTGCCAGCAGGGACCGGGCCTTTATGGGTGAGCAGTTCTTC
CASRDRAFMGEQFF
>few|TRBJ2-1|TRBD2|TRBV25-1|14
TGTGCCAGTCAAAGCGGGAGGGCCTACAATGAGCAGTTCTTC
CASQSGRAYNEQFF
>NA|TRBJ2-5|NA|TRBV6-5|16
TGTGCCAGCAGTTACGAGGTCCGGACTAACCAGGAGACCCAGTACTTC
CASSYEVRTNQETQYF
>NA|TRBJ2-1|NA|TRBV30|15
TGTGCCTGGCAGCTTCCTTGGAGCTCCTACAATGAGCAGTTCTTC
CAWQLPWSSYNEQFF
>NA|TRBJ2-3|NA|TRBV20-1|15
TGCAGTGCTAGGTCTGATGCTTCTAGCACAGATACGCAGTATTTT
CSARSDASSTDTQYF
>NA|TRBJ2-7|NA|TRBV6-2/TRBV6-3|12
TGTGCCAGCAGTTACCCCCGCTACGAGCAGTACTTC
CASSYPRYEQYF
>few|TRBJ2-1|TRBD1|TRBV2|16
TGTGCCAGCAGAGCACCCGGGACAGGGAACTACAATGAGCAGTTCTTC
CASRAPGTGNYNEQFF
>few|TRBJ2-7|NA|TRBV20-1|15
TGCAGTGCTAGAGCCTTGGACAGCCCGGGGTACGAGCAGTACTTC
CSARALDSPGYEQYF
>NA|TRBJ2-5|NA|TRBV13|13
TGTGCCAGCAGCTCTCGGACACAAGAGACCCAGTACTTC
CASSSRTQETQYF
>NA|TRBJ2-5|TRBD2|TRBV27|15
TGTGCCAGCAGTTTCGGGACTAGCGGGAAGGAGACCCAGTACTTC
CASSFGTSGKETQYF
>NA|TRBJ2-1|TRBD2|TRBV2|15
TGTGCCAGCAGTGAACTCGGACTAGCGCCTTTCGAGCAGTTCTTC
CASSELGLAPFEQFF
>NA|TRBJ2-1|NA|TRBV5-1|18
TGCGCCAGCAGATTACGACTAGAACCTTTTAGCTCCTACAATGAGCAGTTCTTC
CASRLRLEPFSSYNEQFF
>NA|TRBJ2-7|NA|TRBV29-1|12
TGCAGCGTGCTGACAGCGCGCTACGAGCAGTACTTC
CSVLTARYEQYF
>few|TRBJ2-7|TRBD1|TRBV20-1|13
TGCAGTGCTCAAGCCGGGACAGTCTACGAGCAGTACTTC
CSAQAGTVYEQYF
>few|TRBJ2-1|NA|TRBV6-1|12
TGTGCCAGCAGTCACGGTTACAATGAGCAGTTCTTC
CASSHGYNEQFF
>NA|TRBJ2-7|NA|TRBV27|13
TGTGCCAGCAGTTTAACCGACGTCTACGAGCAGTACTTC
CASSLTDVYEQYF
>few|TRBJ2-1|TRBD1|TRBV4-1|16
TGCGCCAGCAGCCTAGAGGACGGGACAGGGTACAATGAGCAGTTCTTC
CASSLEDGTGYNEQFF
>few|TRBJ2-5|NA|TRBV24-1|17
TGTGCCACCAGTGATTTAGGGATTCAGGGTTATGAAGAGACCCAGTACTTC
CATSDLGIQGYEETQYF
>NA|TRBJ1-6|NA|TRBV28|15
TGTGCCAGCCACAGACAGTCTACAGCCACACCACCCCTCCACTTT
CASHRQSTATPPLHF
>once|TRBJ2-1|NA|TRBV5-4|13
TGTGCCAGCAGCGCCGGGACTCCGAATGAGCAGTTCTTC
CASSAGTPNEQFF
>NA|TRBJ2-7|NA|TRBV20-1|13
TGCAGTGCCCCCGGGACTTCGTCCTACGAGCAGTACTTC
CSAPGTSSYEQYF
>few|TRBJ2-2|TRBD2|TRBV3-1|15
TGTGCCAGCAGTTACGGGGGGAGAGGAGCCGGGGAGCTGTTTTTT
CASSYGGRGAGELFF
>NA|TRBJ2-2|TRBD1|TRBV3-1|16
TGTGCCAGCAGCCAAGTCGAGACAGGGGACACCGGGGAGCTGTTTTTT
CASSQVETGDTGELFF
>few|TRBJ2-1|NA|TRBV6-5|14
TGTGCCAGCAGTTACTCGAATACGGGGAGTGAGCAGTTCTTC
CASSYSNTGSEQFF
>NA|TRBJ2-1|TRBD1|TRBV7-9|16
TGTGCCAGCAGGGCGACAGGGGCGACTGATTACAATGAGCAGTTCTTC
CASRATGATDYNEQFF